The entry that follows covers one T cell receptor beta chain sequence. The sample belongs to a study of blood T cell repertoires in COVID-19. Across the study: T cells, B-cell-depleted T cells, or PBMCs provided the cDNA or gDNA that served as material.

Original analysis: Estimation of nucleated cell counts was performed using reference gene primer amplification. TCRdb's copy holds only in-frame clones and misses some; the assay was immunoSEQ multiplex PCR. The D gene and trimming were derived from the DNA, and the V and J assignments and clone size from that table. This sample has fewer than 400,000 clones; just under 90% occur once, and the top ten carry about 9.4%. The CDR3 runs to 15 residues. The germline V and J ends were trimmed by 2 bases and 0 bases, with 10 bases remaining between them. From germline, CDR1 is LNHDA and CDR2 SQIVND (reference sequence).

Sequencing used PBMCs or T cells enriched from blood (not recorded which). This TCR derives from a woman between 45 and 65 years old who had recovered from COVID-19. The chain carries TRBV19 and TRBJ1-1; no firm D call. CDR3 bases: TGTGCCAGTAGTATATATGGCTCTGTGAACACTGAAGCTTTCTTT. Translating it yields CASSIYGSVNTEAFF.